This TCR beta chain was sequenced in a study of cytomegalovirus exposure and HLA in healthy donors. Study-wide findings and caveats: The investigators catalogued 150 to 200 TCR beta chains as cytomegalovirus-associated.

This CDR3 has 16 residues. Germline CDR1 and CDR2: LGHNA and YNFKEQ. The ends were cut back, 3 bases at V and 2 bases at J, with 15 bases in the middle. This clone appeared a single time. The antigen is undetermined. It was with 60 Vbeta and 13 Jbeta primers that the PCR ran. Sequencing used immunoSEQ multiplex PCR; TCRdb keeps in-frame clones, though not all of them. The data show approximately 150,000 clones, with roughly 77% seen just once and around 4.7% held by the top ten. The sequenced material came from PBMCs. The V gene is TRBV4-2, the J gene TRBJ2-3; D perhaps matches TRBD1 (6 bases). This TCR derives from a male donor in good health and CMV-seronegative. DNA for the CDR3: TGTGCCAGCAGCCAGGCCCCCCAGGGGATCACAGATACGCAGTATTTT. This codes for CASSQAPQGITDTQYF.